These 20 T cell receptor beta chains were sequenced from one sample in a study of blood T cell repertoires in COVID-19. The protocol was immunoSEQ multiplex PCR, while the TCRdb copy is restricted to in-frame clones and leaves out a portion. The sample comprises approximately 390,000 clones, around 87% of which are singletons, and about 2% rests with the top ten. The sample was peripheral blood. All receptors come from an older woman with COVID-19, enrolled during active disease.

The V gene is TRBV6-5, the J gene TRBJ1-2, with TRBD1 identical over 9 bases. Per germline, CDR1 MNHEY and CDR2 SVGAGI. CDR3 size: 13 residues. The V gene end was trimmed by 9 bases and the J gene end by 6 bases; junction bases not matched to a gene: 8. The DNA for the CDR3 is TGTGCCAGTTACCCGGGACAGGGCCATGGCTACACCTTC. It encodes CASYPGQGHGYTF.

J is TRBJ2-5 and V is TRBV14; D perhaps matches TRBD1 (6 bases). This CDR3 comprises 16 residues. CDR1 is SGHDN, CDR2 FVKESK, per germline. With 5 bases removed from V and 2 bases from J, the gap between germline ends came to 18 bases. The CDR3 DNA follows: TGTGCCAGCAGCATCGTTACAGGGAAGGTTCAAGAGACCCAGTACTTC. It is translated as CASSIVTGKVQETQYF. Complete variable domain (other parts from reference TRBV14 and TRBJ2-5): EAGVTQFPSHSVIEKGQTVTLRCDPISGHDNLYWYRRVMGKEIKFLLHFVKESKQDESGMPNNRFLAERTGGTYSTLKVQPAELEDSGVYFCASSIVTGKVQETQYFGPGTRLLVL.

The rearrangement links TRBV7-9 to TRBJ1-2, with D hard to call. The CDR3 is 15 amino acids. Germline CDR1 and CDR2: SEHNR and FQNEAQ (reference sequence). V lost 4 bases and J 2 bases, leaving 14 bases between the germline ends. The CDR3 sequence is CASSSRREANYGYTF. For the CDR3, the DNA is TGTGCCAGCAGCTCCCGCCGCGAGGCGAACTATGGCTACACCTTC.

V usage is TRBV21-1 and J usage is TRBJ2-1; the tabulated D call, TRBD2, remains unverified against the DNA. TRBV21-1 is deemed a pseudogene. The CDR3 spans 19 residues. The CDR3 region has the DNA TGTGCCAGCAGCAACCGACTAGCGGGGGGGTCCCGGGACTACAATGAGCAGTTCTTC. It codes for CASSNRLAGGSRDYNEQFF.

This clone appeared a single time. The chain recombines TRBV30 with TRBJ2-2, with 7 bases fitting TRBD2. The ends lost 3 bases at V and 5 bases at J; junction bases unmatched: 0. CDR1 GTSNPN and CDR2 SVGIG come from the germline V gene (reference sequence). The CDR3 runs 12 residues. The CDR3 DNA follows: TGTGCCTGGAGAGCGGGGACCGGGGAGCTGTTTTTT. This sequence encodes CAWRAGTGELFF.

CDR3 residues: CASSLLTGQGAYEQYF. The CDR3 DNA is TGTGCCAGCAGCTTGCTGACGGGACAGGGGGCCTACGAGCAGTACTTC. The rearrangement uses TRBV11-2 and TRBJ2-7, with 11 bases fitting TRBD1. The length of the CDR3 is 16 residues. V shed 3 bases and J 2 bases; nucleotides not matched to a gene: 6. Germline V gives CDR1 SGHAT, CDR2 FQNNGV. The full variable domain, completed using reference TRBV11-2 and TRBJ2-7, is EAGVAQSPRYKIIEKRQSVAFWCNPISGHATLYWYQQILGQGPKLLIQFQNNGVVDDSQLPKDRFSAERLKGVDSTLKIQPAKLEDSAVYLCASSLLTGQGAYEQYFGPGTRLTVT.

The V and J genes are TRBV2 and TRBJ1-6; D gene uncertain. V lost 6 bases and J lost 0, with 6 bases in between. Germline CDR1 and CDR2: SNHLY and FYNNEI. The length of the CDR3 is 14 residues. Here the CDR3 reads CASSPSSYNSPLHF. In DNA, the CDR3 is TGTGCCAGCAGCCCGAGCTCCTATAATTCACCCCTCCACTTT.

The chain recombines TRBV13 with TRBJ1-4; 7 bases agree with TRBD1. CDR1 PRHDT and CDR2 FYEKMQ come from the germline V gene (reference sequence). The CDR3 totals 13 residues. Unmatched junction bases numbered 1, after V lost 1 base and J lost 8 bases. The DNA for the CDR3 is TGTGCCAGCAGCTTAGACAGGGGCGAAAAACTGTTTTTT. It specifies CASSLDRGEKLFF.

Only a few counts were recorded for this clone. The chain couples TRBV6-5 to TRBJ2-7; 13 positions agree with TRBD2. Unmatched junction bases numbered 4, after V lost 5 bases and J lost 6 bases. Germline loops: CDR1 MNHEY, CDR2 SVGAGI. CDR3 length: 14 amino acids. The CDR3 sequence is CASSLGLAGAEQYF. The CDR3 DNA sequence: TGTGCCAGCAGTCTCGGACTAGCGGGGGCCGAGCAGTACTTC.

The chain recombines TRBV9 with TRBJ2-5; 7 bases map to TRBD1. The V gene end was trimmed by 4 bases and the J gene end by 4 bases; junction bases not matched to a gene: 7. The CDR3 consists of 14 residues. Germline V gene data show CDR1 as SGDLS and CDR2 as YYNGEE. The CDR3 DNA sequence: TGTGCCAGCAGCCTCCGAGGGGGCGGAGAGACCCAGTACTTC. Translated: CASSLRGGGETQYF.

This chain links TRBV5-1 with TRBJ2-2, with D tentatively TRBD1 (6 bases). The CDR3 consists of 16 residues. Trimming pared 1 base from V and 4 bases from J, leaving 14 bases between. Germline CDR1 is SGHRS and CDR2 is YFSETQ. The CDR3 region has the DNA TGCGCCAGCAGCTTGTTGCAGGGGCAGGGCACCGGGGAGCTGTTTTTT. The encoded protein is CASSLLQGQGTGELFF. The variable domain in full, completed from reference TRBV5-1 and TRBJ2-2, reads KAGVTQTPRYLIKTRGQQVTLSCSPISGHRSVSWYQQTPGQGLQFLFEYFSETQRNKGNFPGRFSGRQFSNSRSEMNVSTLELGDSALYLCASSLLQGQGTGELFFGEGSRLTVL.

The V and J genes are TRBV4-2 and TRBJ2-1; 9 nucleotides agree with TRBD2. Looked up from germline, CDR1 is LGHNA and CDR2 is YNFKEQ. This CDR3 is built from 15 residues. V was pared by 1 base and J by 9 bases, with 7 bases of the junction left unmatched. This CDR3 is CASSQGSSGDLEQFF. CDR3 sequence (DNA): TGTGCCAGCAGCCAAGGGTCTAGCGGGGACCTTGAGCAGTTCTTC.

The V and J genes are TRBV5-1 and TRBJ2-7; 7 bases are shared with TRBD1. This CDR3 region has 15 residues. V trimming: 6 bases; J trimming: 0 bases; junction bases outside the gene matches: 9. CDR1 and CDR2 from the germline V gene are SGHRS and YFSETQ. CDR3 region: CASKGLGQYSYEQYF. The CDR3 region has the DNA TGCGCCAGCAAGGGGCTGGGACAGTACTCCTACGAGCAGTACTTC. The full variable domain, in which reference TRBV5-1 and TRBJ2-7 provide the parts outside the CDR3, is KAGVTQTPRYLIKTRGQQVTLSCSPISGHRSVSWYQQTPGQGLQFLFEYFSETQRNKGNFPGRFSGRQFSNSRSEMNVSTLELGDSALYLCASKGLGQYSYEQYFGPGTRLTVT.

V is TRBV6-2 or TRBV6-3 and J is TRBJ1-5; a possible D gene is TRBD1 (6 bases). V was cut by 2 bases and J by 4 bases, with 15 bases left in between. The CDR3 is 16 residues long. Germline assignment: CDR1 MNHEY and CDR2 SVGEGT. The CDR3 DNA follows: TGTGCCAGCAGTTACCTACAGGGAGTTGGTAATCAGCCCCAGCATTTT. Amino acids: CASSYLQGVGNQPQHF.

The chain is built from TRBV5-1 and TRBJ2-7, with TRBD1 matching over 7 bases. Germline V gene lookup returns CDR1 SGHRS and CDR2 YFSETQ. The CDR3 has 15 amino acids. Trimming took 4 bases from V and 2 from J; bases not matched to a gene: 9. In DNA, the CDR3 is TGCGCCAGCAGCGGGGGACAGAGGGATACCTACGAGCAGTACTTC. Protein: CASSGGQRDTYEQYF.

The CDR3 loop reads CASSLGNPGVQETQYF. As DNA, the CDR3 is TGTGCCAGCAGCTTAGGGAATCCAGGGGTTCAAGAGACCCAGTACTTC. The V and J genes are TRBV5-4 and TRBJ2-5, with D perhaps matching TRBD1 (6 bases). Trimming cost V 2 bases and J 2 bases, with 16 bases left between them. Germline V gene lookup returns CDR1 SGHNT and CDR2 YYREEE (reference sequence). The CDR3 has 16 residues. Variable domain in full (rest from reference TRBV5-4 and TRBJ2-5): ETGVTQSPTHLIKTRGQQVTLRCSSQSGHNTVSWYQQALGQGPQFIFQYYREEENGRGNFPPRFSGLQFPNYSSELNVNALELDDSALYLCASSLGNPGVQETQYFGPGTRLLVL.

The chain is built from TRBV5-1 and TRBJ2-2; a weak D match, TRBD2 (6 bases). The CDR3 loop spans 17 amino acids. V was shortened by 4 bases and J by 1 base, with 17 bases between the two germline ends. Germline V gives CDR1 SGHRS, CDR2 YFSETQ. In DNA form, the CDR3 reads TGCGCCAGCAGCAGAGGAGCGGCGGGGCGGAACACCGGGGAGCTGTTTTTT. Its protein is CASSRGAAGRNTGELFF.

The DNA for the CDR3 is TGTGCCTGGAGTGTGACTGGGGGCGGGCAGCCCCAGCATTTT. It is translated as CAWSVTGGGQPQHF. The chain employs TRBV30 and TRBJ1-5; the D gene is possibly TRBD1 (6 bases). Trimming shortened V by 0 bases and J by 7 bases, and 13 bases separated the two germline ends. The CDR3 runs to 14 residues. Germline V gene sequence: CDR1 GTSNPN, CDR2 SVGIG (reference sequence).

This clone appeared a few times. The chain couples TRBV4-1 to TRBJ1-3, with 8 bases aligning to TRBD1. The V segment lost 2 bases and the J segment 1 base; nucleotides outside the gene matches: 4. This CDR3 comprises 16 residues. Germline assignment: CDR1 MGHRA and CDR2 YSYEKL. Here the CDR3 reads CASSQSRTGSGNTIYF. CDR3 DNA: TGCGCCAGCAGCCAATCCCGGACAGGGTCTGGAAACACCATATATTTT.

The chain carries TRBV2 and TRBJ2-3; no clear D. Trimming stripped 5 bases from V and 0 bases from J, with 18 bases between. This CDR3 spans 17 amino acids. Germline assignment: CDR1 SNHLY and CDR2 FYNNEI. The CDR3 nucleotides read TGTGCCAGCAGTCCGAACGCACAGCCCTTTAGCACAGATACGCAGTATTTT. Amino acid sequence: CASSPNAQPFSTDTQYF.